The clone carrying this T cell receptor beta chain was seen only a few times. With 8 bases removed from V and 0 bases from J, the gap between germline ends came to 21 bases. The CDR3 covers 17 residues. CDR1 and CDR2 from the germline V gene are SEHNR and FQNEAQ (reference sequence). This specimen belongs to a study of patients and donors after allogeneic stem cell transplantation. TCRdb fed the RT-PCR reads into MiXCR, producing one record per CDR3 protein. The sample contains about 960,000 distinct CDR3 sequences, under 20% of which appear only once. Sequencing was carried out using blood, either unsorted or a sorted T cell fraction (not recorded which). This rearrangement joins TRBV7-9 to TRBJ2-3; a possible D gene is TRBD1 (6 bases). The source is a human donor who was either an allogeneic HSCT recipient or a stem cell or donor lymphocyte infusion donor (not recorded which). It is not recorded whose cells these are; they may come from a transplant donor. CDR3 region: CASRWGLTGSSTDTQYF. The CDR3 DNA sequence: TGTGCCAGCCGCTGGGGCCTGACAGGATCTAGCACAGATACGCAGTATTTT.